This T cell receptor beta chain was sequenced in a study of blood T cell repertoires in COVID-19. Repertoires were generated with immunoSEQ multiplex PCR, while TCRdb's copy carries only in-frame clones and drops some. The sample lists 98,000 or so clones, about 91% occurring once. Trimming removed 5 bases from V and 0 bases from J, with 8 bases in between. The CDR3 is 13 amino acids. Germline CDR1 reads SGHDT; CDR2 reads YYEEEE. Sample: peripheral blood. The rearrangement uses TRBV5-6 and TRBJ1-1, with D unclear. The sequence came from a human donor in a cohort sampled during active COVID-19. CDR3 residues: CASRTGMNTEAFF. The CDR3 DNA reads TGTGCCAGCAGGACGGGTATGAACACTGAAGCTTTCTTT.